The sequence of this T cell receptor (beta chain) was determined in a study of T-cell memory formation after mild COVID-19. Study as a whole: Largely, the TCR clusters proved donor specific.

Turning to this clonotype: Its matching antigen is unknown.

Regarding the study as a whole: Contracting CD8+ clones were enriched in EMRA, CD4+ mainly in CM and EM. CD4/CD8 balance characterized clones contracting day 15 to 85, and CD4+ skew characterized later expanders. A subset of responding clones appeared in pre-infection memory, suggesting cross-reactive memory joined.

TCRdb reanalysed the 5' RACE reads using MiXCR and keeps one entry per CDR3 protein. The table has approximately 400,000 distinct CDR3 sequences, roughly 26% seen once. Trimming at V came to 3 bases and at J to 5 bases, leaving 11 bases not matched to a gene. Germline V gene lookup returns CDR1 MGHDK and CDR2 SYGVNS. The CDR3 consists of 17 residues. The V and J genes are TRBV25-1 and TRBJ2-2; 8 bases agree with TRBD1. The source is an adult woman who had mild COVID-19 (a few samples of this study predate the infection). Cell type and time point are not known. The sample comprised PBMCs or a T cell subset sorted from them (not recorded which). The CDR3: CASSELGRGPGTGELFF. The CDR3 nucleotides read TGTGCCAGCAGTGAGCTCGGCAGGGGGCCTGGGACCGGGGAGCTGTTTTTT.